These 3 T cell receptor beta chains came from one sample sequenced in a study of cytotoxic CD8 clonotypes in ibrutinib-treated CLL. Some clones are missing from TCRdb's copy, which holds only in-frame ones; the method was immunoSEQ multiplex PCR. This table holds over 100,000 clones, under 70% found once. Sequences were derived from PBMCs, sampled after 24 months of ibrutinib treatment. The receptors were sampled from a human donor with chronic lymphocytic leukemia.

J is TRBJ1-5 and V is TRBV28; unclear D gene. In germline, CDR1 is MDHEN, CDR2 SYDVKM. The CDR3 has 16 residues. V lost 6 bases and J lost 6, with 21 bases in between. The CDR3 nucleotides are TGTGCCAGCAGACTAGGAGGCGGCGGGAGCGGTCAGCCCCAGCATTTT. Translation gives CASRLGGGGSGQPQHF.

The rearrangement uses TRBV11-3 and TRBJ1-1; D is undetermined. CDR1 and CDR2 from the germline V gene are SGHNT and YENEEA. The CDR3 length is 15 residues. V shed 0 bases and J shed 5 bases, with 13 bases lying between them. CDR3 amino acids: CASSLEKLLGTEAFF. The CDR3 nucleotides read TGTGCCAGCAGCTTAGAGAAGTTGCTCGGGACTGAAGCTTTCTTT.

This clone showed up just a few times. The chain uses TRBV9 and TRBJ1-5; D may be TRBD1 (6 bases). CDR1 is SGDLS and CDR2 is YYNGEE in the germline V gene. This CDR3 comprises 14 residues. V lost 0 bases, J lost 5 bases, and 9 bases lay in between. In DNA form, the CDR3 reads TGTGCCAGCAGCGTAGACGCAGGGGATCAGCCCCAGCATTTT. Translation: CASSVDAGDQPQHF.